This T cell receptor (beta chain) was observed in a study of OX40 agonist ivuxolimab in advanced cancers. About the study: Partial responses were recorded for three patients, including one with hepatocellular carcinoma and two with cutaneous melanoma. Study-wide results and limits: With doses of 0.1 to 3.0 mg/kg, CD4+ and CD8+ blood T cells had undergone clonal expansion by week 6. Certain nonresponders likewise exhibited a low normalized T-cell clonal expansion.

No patient had autoimmune disease or received systemic immunosuppression. This clone was seen just once. Its antigen is unidentified. The germline V gene encodes CDR1 SQVTM and CDR2 ANQGSEA. The CDR3 extends over 11 amino acids. V shed 6 bases and J 4 bases; nucleotides not matched to a gene: 1. TCRdb's copy holds only in-frame clones and misses some; the assay was immunoSEQ multiplex PCR. The sample has under 80,000 clones, roughly 85% seen once. Sequences were derived from CD4+ or CD8+ T cells sorted from blood, sampled in a trial of the OX40 agonist ivuxolimab. The chain joins TRBV29-1 to TRBJ1-1; 8 bases match TRBD1. The TCR was taken from an adult with an advanced solid tumor such as melanoma, head and neck, liver or kidney cancer. CDR3 DNA: TGCAGCGTCACAGGGGGCACTGAAGCTTTCTTT. This sequence encodes CSVTGGTEAFF.